This T cell receptor (beta chain) was profiled in a study of T-cell memory formation after mild COVID-19 (dated by TCRdb to 2020 to 2023). Context from the whole study: TCR sequence clusters from the two donors were found to be largely donor specific. In a couple of donors, T-cell clones that expanded and contracted after mild COVID-19 were tracked by sequencing TCRalpha and TCRbeta repertoires over time. Two young, previously healthy adult volunteers, one female and one male, were included in the cohort. Study-wide findings and limitations: Only two mild cases were covered in the study, and larger cohorts including severe cases with pre-infection samples were considered necessary. Contracting CD4+ clones were found mainly in CM and EM memory subsets, while CD8+ clones were enriched in EMRA. The second-wave clones that peaked on day 37 were not confirmed to be SARS-CoV-2 specific. Clones contracting from day 15 to 85 had balanced CD4/CD8 phenotypes, while a second wave expanding from day 15 to 37 was biased towards CD4+. The detection of some responding clones in pre-infection memory suggests that pre-existing cross-reactive memory T cells joined the SARS-CoV-2 response.

The CDR3 contains 15 residues, cysteine and phenylalanine counted. Solely the CDR3 DNA is kept, with 45 bases framed from the first base. CDR1 and CDR2 are read off the germline V gene as KGHDR and SFDVKD. Compared with germline, V lacks 7 bases and J lacks 0 bases; bases without a gene match: 7. As concerns this clonotype: Which antigen it targets is not known. No much larger clone is present one base from it, and per-base qualities are unavailable.

PBMCs were isolated by Ficoll-Paque density gradient centrifugation. These reads were obtained on an Illumina NovaSeq 6000. TCRalpha and TCRbeta cDNA libraries were constructed by 5'RACE with constant-segment primers, with sample barcodes and unique molecular identifiers being introduced. RNA was extracted from every sample with Trizol reagent. Library amplification was performed in two PCR steps, and a second sample barcode and Illumina TruSeq adapters were introduced in the second step. Sequencing of libraries was performed on an Illumina NovaSeq with 2 x 150 bp paired-end reads. The paper's processing steps were these. The reads were demultiplexed and collapsed into UMI-guided consensus sequences using migec v1.2.7. Using mixcr v2.1.11, the UMI consensuses were aligned to TRA and TRB V and J templates and assembled into clonotypes. A clonotype was counted as expanded or contracted only when both edgeR and NoisET called the clonotype significant, with the noise models trained on biological replicates. For edgeR calls, the thresholds were a false discovery rate-adjusted p below 0.01 and a log2 fold-change of 1. PCA with hierarchical clustering of max-normalized trajectories of the 1000 most abundant clonotypes was used as exploratory dynamics analysis. The CD4 or CD8 phenotype of responding clones was assigned using the separately sequenced CD4+ and CD8+ repertoires. In-frame beta chains were kept once TCRdb had trimmed the public reads at Q25 with fastp and called clones with MiXCR. When rows share a CDR3 protein, they turn into one entry using the most common DNA and genes. What appears here as the V and J calls and clone size reflects TCRdb's work, not the paper's. Present in this sample are approximately 450,000 distinct CDR3 sequences, roughly 18% of which were seen just once. Around 12% of the sample comes from the top ten.

This sequence uses TRBV24-1 and TRBJ2-7, and 8 junctional nucleotides match TRBD1. Sequencing was carried out using PBMCs or a T cell subset sorted from them (not recorded which). The TCR was taken from an adult woman who had mild COVID-19 (a few samples of this study predate the infection). The sample titles of this study are shuffled in the database, so cell type and time point are left out; the donor was told from shared clones. The CDR3 protein: CATSAGTGVSYEQYF. DNA sequence: TGTGCCACCAGCGCCGGGACAGGTGTCTCCTACGAGCAGTACTTC.